The rows below give T cell receptor beta chains drawn from one sample of a study of beta chain features in type 1 diabetes. The assay was immunoSEQ multiplex PCR, and TCRdb's table has in-frame clones only and misses some. The profile shows 600,000 or so clones, 11% to 15% of them singletons. Sequencing used naive CD4+ T cells from blood. These receptors all come from a man aged 18 to 29 with type 1 diabetes. CDR3s leave out the opening cysteine and the closing phenylalanine or tryptophan.

v_gene,len,j_gene,CDR3aa
TRBV5-8,9,TRBJ1-2,ASGQYYGYT
TRBV4-1,19,TRBJ2-1,ASSQDVGRGFGGGLYNEQF
TRBV28,10,TRBJ1-3,ASSLPAGTIY
TRBV29-1,12,TRBJ1-5,SVAQGNSNQPQH
TRBV7-2,12,TRBJ1-1,ASSLQGPNTEAF
TRBV15,13,TRBJ2-7,ATEEKRGIGDEQY
TRBV7-9,12,TRBJ1-4,ASSNDRGSEKLF
TRBV2,11,TRBJ2-7,AINDRLSYEQY
TRBV29-1,10,TRBJ2-5,SVLRNQETQY
TRBV5-1,12,TRBJ1-1,ASSDTPGQYKAF
TRBV9,13,TRBJ2-3,ASSVGPGGTDTQY
TRBV5-1,12,TRBJ1-2,ASSWEPNNYGYT
TRBV28,14,TRBJ1-3,ASSLWGGGAGNTIY
TRBV7-9,10,TRBJ2-7,ASSHDSYEQY
TRBV7-9,13,TRBJ2-1,ASSLETSLYGEQF
TRBV28,13,TRBJ2-1,ASSRGTSGSNEQF
TRBV13,13,TRBJ2-7,ASRLTGQGAYEQY
TRBV28,14,TRBJ2-1,ASSPTGHRRGWEQF
TRBV6-6,12,TRBJ2-3,ASRAGVSTDTQY
TRBV7-9,9,TRBJ2-7,ASSPHYEQY
TRBV13,12,TRBJ1-4,ASSLARSDEKLF
TRBV2,9,TRBJ2-4,ASSEEGFQY
TRBV4-1,11,TRBJ1-1,ASSLGQNTEAF
TRBV29-1,13,TRBJ1-1,SVEVGSGRNTEAF
TRBV30,12,TRBJ1-1,AWTPGYPNTEAF
TRBV30,13,TRBJ1-4,AWSVTGSLREKLF
TRBV11-1,11,TRBJ2-3,ASSTSRTDTQY
TRBV28,11,TRBJ2-5,ASSSGTQETQY
TRBV30,12,TRBJ1-3,AWSVQGPGNTIY
TRBV27,16,TRBJ2-1,ASSAPGMAWSSYNEQF
TRBV7-2,12,TRBJ1-1,ASSLTQGAPEAF
TRBV6-4,11,TRBJ2-1,ASSGEGGGEQF
TRBV18,11,TRBJ2-7,ASSPPAVYEQY
TRBV19,14,TRBJ1-5,ASSIPGTGVRQPQH
TRBV25-1,9,TRBJ1-5,ASSGFGPQH
TRBV28,10,TRBJ2-7,ASSFVTEQQY
TRBV11-3,12,TRBJ2-3,ASSLGESLDTQY
TRBV19,15,TRBJ2-2,ASTPLGLAGITGELF
TRBV5-1,14,TRBJ2-1,ASSLAGDNSYNEQF
TRBV28,14,TRBJ2-1,ASSLATSGGSNEQF
TRBV7-2,15,TRBJ2-3,ASSSPAGQGLTDTQY
TRBV18,14,TRBJ2-1,ASSPPAGGSYNEQF
TRBV5-4,13,TRBJ2-7,ASSRPGSREYEQY
TRBV30,12,TRBJ1-1,AWTTGTANTEAF
TRBV19,12,TRBJ2-7,ASSIGLGAYEQY
TRBV5-4,11,TRBJ2-3,ASSLEGTDTQY
TRBV28,13,TRBJ2-6,ASSKTGPGANVLT
TRBV28,12,TRBJ2-5,ASKGTDFQETQY
TRBV28,14,TRBJ1-3,ASSPPDRNSGNTIY
TRBV4-3,11,TRBJ2-1,ASSHSTGNEQF
TRBV4-3,15,TRBJ2-7,ASSQDSSGQATYEQY
TRBV2,13,TRBJ2-3,ASSARSGPTDTQY
TRBV7-9,12,TRBJ1-2,ASSLVSGYGGYT
TRBV29-1,10,TRBJ1-2,STLHTAYGYT
TRBV29-1,8,TRBJ2-4,SVATRIQY
TRBV5-4,12,TRBJ1-5,ASSSGGGNQPQH
TRBV29-1,12,TRBJ1-2,SVVLGYANYGYT
TRBV5-1,12,TRBJ2-7,ASSSGLAVYEQY